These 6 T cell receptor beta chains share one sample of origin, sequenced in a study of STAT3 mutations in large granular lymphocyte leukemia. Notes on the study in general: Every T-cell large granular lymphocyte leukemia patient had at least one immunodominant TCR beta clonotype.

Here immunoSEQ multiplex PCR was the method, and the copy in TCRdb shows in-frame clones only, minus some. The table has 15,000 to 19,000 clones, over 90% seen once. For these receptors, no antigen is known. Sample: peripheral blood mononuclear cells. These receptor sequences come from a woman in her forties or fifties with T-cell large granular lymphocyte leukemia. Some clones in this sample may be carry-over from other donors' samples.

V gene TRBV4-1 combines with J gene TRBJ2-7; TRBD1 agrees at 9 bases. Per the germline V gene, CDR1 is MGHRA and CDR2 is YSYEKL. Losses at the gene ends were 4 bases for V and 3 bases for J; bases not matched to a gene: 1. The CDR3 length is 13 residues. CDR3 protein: CASSRGQGYEQYF. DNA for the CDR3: TGCGCCAGCAGCCGGGGACAGGGCTACGAGCAGTACTTC.

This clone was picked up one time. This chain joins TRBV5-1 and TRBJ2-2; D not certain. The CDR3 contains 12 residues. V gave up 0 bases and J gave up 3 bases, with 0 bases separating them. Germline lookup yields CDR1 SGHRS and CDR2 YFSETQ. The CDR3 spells CASSLDTGELFF. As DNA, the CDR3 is TGCGCCAGCAGCTTGGACACCGGGGAGCTGTTTTTT.

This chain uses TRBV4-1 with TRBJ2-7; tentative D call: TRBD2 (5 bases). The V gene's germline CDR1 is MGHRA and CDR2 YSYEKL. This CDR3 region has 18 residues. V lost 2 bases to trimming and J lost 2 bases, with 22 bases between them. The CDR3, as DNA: TGCGCCAGCAGCCAACGAATGCGGTCAGCGGATGGTCCCTACGAGCAGTACTTC. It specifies CASSQRMRSADGPYEQYF.

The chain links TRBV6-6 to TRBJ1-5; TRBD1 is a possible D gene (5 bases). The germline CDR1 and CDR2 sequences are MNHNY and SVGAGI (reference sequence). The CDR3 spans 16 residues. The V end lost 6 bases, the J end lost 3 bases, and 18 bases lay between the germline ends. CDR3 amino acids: CASSASGPQYNQPQHF. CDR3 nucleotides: TGTGCCAGCAGCGCGTCAGGGCCCCAATACAATCAGCCCCAGCATTTT.

Here the CDR3 DNA reads TGTGCCAGCGGTAAACTAGGAACCTACAATGAGCAGTTCTTC. It yields the protein CASGKLGTYNEQFF. The V gene is TRBV27, the J gene TRBJ2-1, with D perhaps matching TRBD2 (5 bases). Per germline, CDR1 MNHEY and CDR2 SMNVEV (reference sequence). Trimming removed 8 bases at V and 2 bases at J, with 13 bases between. The CDR3 loop spans 14 amino acids.

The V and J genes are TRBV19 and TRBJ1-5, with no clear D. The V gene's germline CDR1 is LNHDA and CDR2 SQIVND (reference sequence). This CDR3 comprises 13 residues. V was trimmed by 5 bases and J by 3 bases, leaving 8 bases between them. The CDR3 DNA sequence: TGTGCCAGTAGTTGGCAGTCCAATCAGCCCCAGCATTTT. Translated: CASSWQSNQPQHF. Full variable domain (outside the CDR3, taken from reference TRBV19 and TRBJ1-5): DGGITQSPKYLFRKEGQNVTLSCEQNLNHDAMYWYRQDPGQGLRLIYYSQIVNDFQKGDIAEGYSVSREKKESFPLTVTSAQKNPTAFYLCASSWQSNQPQHFGDGTRLSIL.